The table lists the clone carrying this TCR beta chain with a count of one. Its specificity is unknown. These data are taken from a study of cytomegalovirus exposure and HLA in healthy donors. PCR used 60 Vbeta primers and 13 Jbeta primers. The method was immunoSEQ multiplex PCR; TCRdb's version includes in-frame clones alone and lacks a portion of them. The data contain 95,000 or so clones, 80% to 85% of them singletons. Regarding the study as a whole: TCR sequences were mostly rare, though some public TCRs occurred in many donors. A later analysis reportedly found fewer N-insertions in an Asian-associated ancestry cluster than the roughly 730-donor mean. Investigators reported some 150 TCR beta chains as tied to cytomegalovirus.

Germline assignment: CDR1 MNHEY and CDR2 SMNVEV (reference sequence). Trimming stripped 3 bases from V and 0 bases from J, with 15 bases between. This CDR3 has 16 amino acids. The V gene is TRBV27, the J gene TRBJ2-7; possible D gene TRBD1, 5 bases. Material for sequencing was PBMCs. This sequence originates from a woman between 65 and 79 years old in good health and CMV-seropositive. The DNA of the CDR3 is TGTGCCAGCAGTTTGGGGTGGGGCAGTAGCTCCTACGAGCAGTACTTC. It encodes CASSLGWGSSSYEQYF.